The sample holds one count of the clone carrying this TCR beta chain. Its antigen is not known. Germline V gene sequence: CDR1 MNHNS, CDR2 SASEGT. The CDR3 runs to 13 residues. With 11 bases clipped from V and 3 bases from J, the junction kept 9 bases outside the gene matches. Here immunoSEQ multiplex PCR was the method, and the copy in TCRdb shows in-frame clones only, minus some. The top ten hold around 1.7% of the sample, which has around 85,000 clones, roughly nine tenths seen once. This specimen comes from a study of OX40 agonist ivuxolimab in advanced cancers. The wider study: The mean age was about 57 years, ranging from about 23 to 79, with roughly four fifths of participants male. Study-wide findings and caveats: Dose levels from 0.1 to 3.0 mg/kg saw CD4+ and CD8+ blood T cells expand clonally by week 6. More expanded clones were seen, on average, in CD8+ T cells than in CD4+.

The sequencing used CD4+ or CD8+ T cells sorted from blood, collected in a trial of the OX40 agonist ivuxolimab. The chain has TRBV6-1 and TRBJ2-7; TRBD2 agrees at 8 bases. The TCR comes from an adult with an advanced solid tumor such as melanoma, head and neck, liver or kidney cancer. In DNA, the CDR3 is TGTGCCGTGAATCCTGCGGGGGGCTACGAGCAGTACTTC. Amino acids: CAVNPAGGYEQYF.